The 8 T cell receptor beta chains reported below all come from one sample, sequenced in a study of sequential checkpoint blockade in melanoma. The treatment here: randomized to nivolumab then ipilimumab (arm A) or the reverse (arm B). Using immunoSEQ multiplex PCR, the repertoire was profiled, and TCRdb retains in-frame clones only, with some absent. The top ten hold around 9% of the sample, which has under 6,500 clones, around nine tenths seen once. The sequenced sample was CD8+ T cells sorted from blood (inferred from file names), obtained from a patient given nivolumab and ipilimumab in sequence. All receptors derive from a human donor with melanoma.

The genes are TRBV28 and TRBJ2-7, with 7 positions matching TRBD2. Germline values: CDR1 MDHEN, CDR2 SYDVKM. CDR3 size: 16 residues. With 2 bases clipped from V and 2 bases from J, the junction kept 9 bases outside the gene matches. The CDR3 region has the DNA TGTGCCAGCAGTTTAAGTTGGAGCGGGACTCCCTACGAGCAGTACTTC. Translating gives CASSLSWSGTPYEQYF.

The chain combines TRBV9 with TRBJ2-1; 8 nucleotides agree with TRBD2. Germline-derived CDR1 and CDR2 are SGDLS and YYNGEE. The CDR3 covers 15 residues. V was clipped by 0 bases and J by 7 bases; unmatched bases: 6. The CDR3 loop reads CASSVDGRASNEQFF. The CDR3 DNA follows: TGTGCCAGCAGCGTAGACGGGAGGGCCAGTAATGAGCAGTTCTTC.

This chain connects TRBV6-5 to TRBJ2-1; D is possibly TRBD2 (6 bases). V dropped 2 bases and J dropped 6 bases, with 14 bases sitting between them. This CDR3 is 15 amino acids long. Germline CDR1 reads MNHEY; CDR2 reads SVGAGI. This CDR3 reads CASSYKDYSRNEQFF. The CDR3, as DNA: TGTGCCAGCAGTTACAAGGACTACTCCCGCAATGAGCAGTTCTTC.

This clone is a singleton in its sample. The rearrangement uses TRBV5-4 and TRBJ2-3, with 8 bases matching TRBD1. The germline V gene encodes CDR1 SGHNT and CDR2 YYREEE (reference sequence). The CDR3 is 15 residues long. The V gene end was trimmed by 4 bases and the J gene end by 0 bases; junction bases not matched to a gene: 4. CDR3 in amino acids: CASSLRGLSTDTQYF. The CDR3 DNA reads TGTGCCAGCAGCCTCAGGGGGCTTAGCACAGATACGCAGTATTTT.

CDR3 protein: CAWSRGFGNTIYF. CDR3 bases: TGTGCCTGGAGTCGGGGATTCGGAAACACCATATATTTT. The J gene is TRBJ1-3, the V gene TRBV30; D is unresolved. Trimming removed 2 bases at V and 4 bases at J, with 9 bases between. This CDR3 has 13 residues. Germline V gives CDR1 GTSNPN, CDR2 SVGIG (reference sequence).

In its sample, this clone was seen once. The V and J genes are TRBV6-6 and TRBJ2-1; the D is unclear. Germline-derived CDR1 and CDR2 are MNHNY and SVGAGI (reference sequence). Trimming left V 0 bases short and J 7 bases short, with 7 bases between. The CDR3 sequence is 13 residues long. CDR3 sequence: CASSYSRINEQFF. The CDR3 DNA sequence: TGTGCCAGCAGTTACTCTCGTATAAATGAGCAGTTCTTC.

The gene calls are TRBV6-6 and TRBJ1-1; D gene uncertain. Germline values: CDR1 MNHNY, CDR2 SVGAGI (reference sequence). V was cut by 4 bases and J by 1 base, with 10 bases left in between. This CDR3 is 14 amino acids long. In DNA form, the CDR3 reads TGTGCCAGCAGTTTTTCATCCGGGAACACTGAAGCTTTCTTT. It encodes CASSFSSGNTEAFF.

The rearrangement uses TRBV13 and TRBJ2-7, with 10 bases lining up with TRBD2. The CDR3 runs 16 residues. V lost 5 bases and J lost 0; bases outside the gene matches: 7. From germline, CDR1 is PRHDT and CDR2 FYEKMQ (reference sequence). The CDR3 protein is CASSVLGLADSYEQYF. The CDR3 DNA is TGTGCCAGCAGCGTTTTAGGACTAGCGGACTCCTACGAGCAGTACTTC.